A single sample is the source of the 17 T cell receptor beta chains below, sequenced in a study of T cells in Graves' hyperthyroidism and ophthalmopathy. RNA transcripts were the template for amplifying TCR beta CDR3 regions. The HTBI set primed first-round TCR CDR3 RT-PCR. TCRdb re-analysed the multiplex PCR reads in MiXCR, keeping a single row per CDR3 protein. The sample holds some 560,000 distinct CDR3 sequences, 15% to 17% seen once. Sequenced material: blood. All receptors derive from a woman aged 25 to 45 with Graves' hyperthyroidism.

In this sample, this clonotype turned up many times. V is TRBV5-1 and J is TRBJ1-1; D unclear. This CDR3 contains 14 residues. Germline lookup yields CDR1 SGHRS and CDR2 YFSETQ. V lost 4 bases and J 0 bases, leaving 10 bases between the germline ends. In DNA, the CDR3 is TGCGCCAGCAGCATACAGTACCTGAACACTGAAGCTTTCTTT. Translated: CASSIQYLNTEAFF.

This clonotype came up many times. This chain links TRBV18 with TRBJ1-1; D unresolved. Germline V gene lookup returns CDR1 KGHSH and CDR2 LQKENI. Trimming took 0 bases from V and 5 from J, leaving 10 bases between them. This CDR3 is 14 amino acids long. Here the CDR3 reads CASSPPLGLTEAFF. The CDR3 nucleotides read TGTGCCAGCTCACCACCTCTGGGTCTAACTGAAGCTTTCTTT.

The J gene is TRBJ1-1, the V gene TRBV30; D gene unclear. The CDR3 loop spans 14 amino acids. Germline-derived CDR1 and CDR2 are GTSNPN and SVGIG (reference sequence). The V and J ends lost 0 bases and 4 bases respectively, with 12 bases between them. The chain's CDR3 is CAWSVPGAPTEAFF. The CDR3 region has the DNA TGTGCCTGGAGTGTACCAGGTGCCCCCACTGAAGCTTTCTTT. Filled out from reference TRBV30 and TRBJ1-1, the complete variable domain reads SQTIHQWPATLVQPVGSPLSLECTVEGTSNPNLYWYRQAAGRGLQLLFYSVGIGQISSEVPQNLSASRPQDRQFILSSKKLLLSDSGFYLCAWSVPGAPTEAFFGQGTRLTVV.

This clonotype was seen at least ten times. The V and J genes are TRBV27 and TRBJ1-4; D is ambiguous. V was pared by 4 bases and J by 0 bases, with 6 bases between. The CDR3 has 14 amino acids. Germline values: CDR1 MNHEY, CDR2 SMNVEV (reference sequence). The CDR3 sequence: CASSSTATNEKLFF. The CDR3 DNA reads as TGTGCCAGCAGTTCAACTGCAACTAATGAAAAACTGTTTTTT.

This chain uses TRBV20-1 with TRBJ1-2; 7 positions match TRBD1. CDR3 size: 14 residues. V gave up 4 bases and J gave up 2 bases; unmatched junction bases: 7. Germline CDR1 and CDR2: DFQATT and SNEGSKA (reference sequence). CDR3 sequence: CSAIVQGGNYGYTF. The CDR3 DNA is TGCAGTGCTATAGTCCAGGGGGGAAACTATGGCTACACCTTC.

This clonotype appeared many times. The chain uses TRBV7-9 and TRBJ2-7; D is uncertain. CDR3 length: 12 amino acids. V was cut by 4 bases and J by 6 bases, with 10 bases left in between. The germline V gene has CDR1 SEHNR and CDR2 FQNEAQ (reference sequence). CDR3 loop: CASSSGGVEQYF. The CDR3 nucleotides are TGTGCCAGCAGCTCCGGTGGAGTCGAGCAGTACTTC.

Many counts were recorded for this clonotype. This chain connects TRBV18 to TRBJ2-6; possibly TRBD1 for D (6 bases). The V gene lost 3 bases and the J gene lost 4 bases, with 10 bases spanning the gap. CDR3 length: 15 amino acids. The germline CDR1 and CDR2 sequences are KGHSH and LQKENI. The CDR3 bases are TGTGCCAGCTCACCTACAGGGTTAGGGGCCAACGTCCTGACTTTC. Amino acids: CASSPTGLGANVLTF.

Many counts were recorded for this clonotype. The chain combines TRBV7-2 with TRBJ2-3; TRBD2 might be the D (6 bases). The V end lost 5 bases, the J end lost 0 bases, and 12 bases lay between the germline ends. The CDR3 loop spans 15 amino acids. Germline V gene data show CDR1 as SGHTA and CDR2 as FQGNSA. The CDR3: CASSPAGASTDTQYF. In DNA form, the CDR3 reads TGTGCCAGCAGCCCAGCGGGTGCTAGCACAGATACGCAGTATTTT.

The J gene is TRBJ2-7, the V gene TRBV5-6; D uncertain. The CDR3 sequence is 12 residues long. CDR1 and CDR2 from the germline V gene are SGHDT and YYEEEE. Between the trimmed V and J ends, which lost 0 bases and 4 bases, there was a span of 5 bases. The CDR3 here is CASSLVEYEQYF. The CDR3 DNA reads as TGTGCCAGCAGCTTGGTGGAGTACGAGCAGTACTTC.

Many counts were recorded for this clonotype. The genes are TRBV30 and TRBJ2-2; D is unclear. Germline CDR1 reads GTSNPN; CDR2 reads SVGIG (reference sequence). The CDR3 has 14 amino acids. V was trimmed by 0 bases and J by 0 bases, leaving 5 bases between them. CDR3 sequence reads: CAWSVLANTGELFF. The CDR3, as DNA: TGTGCCTGGAGTGTATTGGCGAACACCGGGGAGCTGTTTTTT.

The chain recombines TRBV6-1 with TRBJ1-2, with 10 nucleotides matching TRBD1. The J segment lost 8 bases and the V segment lost 6 bases, leaving 12 bases of the junction unmatched. Germline CDR1 is MNHNS and CDR2 is SASEGT. This CDR3 spans 15 amino acids. The CDR3 loop reads CASSPGDRGQEGYTF. CDR3 nucleotide sequence: TGTGCCAGCAGCCCCGGGGACAGGGGACAGGAAGGCTACACCTTC.

J is TRBJ1-2 and V is TRBV18; D is uncertain. CDR1 and CDR2 from the germline V gene are KGHSH and LQKENI. The CDR3 sequence is 15 residues long. V was cut by 2 bases and J by 1 base, with 11 bases left in between. Written as DNA, the CDR3 is TGTGCCAGCTCACCAATAAGGTCCGATAACTATGGCTACACCTTC. Translating gives CASSPIRSDNYGYTF.

This clonotype occurred a few times. The chain uses TRBV7-2 and TRBJ2-7; D is possibly TRBD1 (6 bases). Germline CDR1 is SGHTA and CDR2 is FQGNSA. This CDR3 is built from 15 residues. V was cut by 3 bases and J by 5 bases, with 17 bases left in between. The DNA of the CDR3 is TGTGCCAGCAGCTTGACCCCAGGGGAATGGGACGAGCAGTACTTC. Its translation: CASSLTPGEWDEQYF.

This clonotype was observed a handful of times. V gene TRBV29-1 combines with J gene TRBJ1-4, with TRBD1 as a possible D gene (6 bases). Trimming shortened V by 5 bases and J by 6 bases, and 10 bases separated the two germline ends. The CDR3 spans 12 residues. From germline, CDR1 is SQVTM and CDR2 ANQGSEA. The DNA for the CDR3 is TGCAGCGTTACAGGGTCGGATGAAAAACTGTTTTTT. The encoded protein is CSVTGSDEKLFF.

V and J are TRBV6-1 and TRBJ1-3; D gene unclear. CDR1 is MNHNS and CDR2 is SASEGT in the germline V gene. Trimming removed 2 bases at V and 2 bases at J, with 1 base between. CDR3 length: 12 amino acids. DNA of the CDR3: TGTGCCAGCAGTGAACCTGGAAACACCATATATTTT. This translates into CASSEPGNTIYF.

The rearrangement links TRBV19 to TRBJ2-5; TRBD2 might be the D (6 bases). From germline, CDR1 is LNHDA and CDR2 SQIVND (reference sequence). V was shortened by 3 bases and J by 1 base, with 15 bases between the two germline ends. CDR3 length: 16 amino acids. The CDR3 loop is CASSMGGTGVQETQYF. The CDR3 DNA follows: TGTGCCAGTAGTATGGGGGGAACGGGAGTCCAAGAGACCCAGTACTTC.

The chain couples TRBV9 to TRBJ2-4; 9 bases map to TRBD2. The CDR3 runs 15 residues. The germline V gene encodes CDR1 SGDLS and CDR2 YYNGEE. V shed 0 bases and J 6 bases; nucleotides not matched to a gene: 4. CDR3 nucleotide sequence: TGTGCCAGCAGCGTAGAGGGACTAGCAGGAAACATTCAGTACTTC. This codes for CASSVEGLAGNIQYF.